This T cell receptor beta chain is from a study of glioma-infiltrating T cells after dendritic cell vaccination. At the level of the study: Patients received autologous tumor lysate-pulsed dendritic cell vaccination between the early 2000s and the early 2010s.

Time point described: after dendritic cell vaccination, including at tumor progression/relapse. Isocitrate dehydrogenase mutation was absent in all glioblastoma patients. PBMC were collected before vaccination, two weeks after the third vaccination, and at progression. Per germline, CDR1 SGHVS and CDR2 FQNEAQ. With V trimmed by 5 bases and J by 2 bases, 9 bases remained unmatched. CDR3 size: 16 residues. Only in-frame clones appear in the TCRdb table, and some are missing; sequencing was by immunoSEQ multiplex PCR. Here the sample spans approximately 60,000 clones, around nine tenths being singletons.

This TCR was recovered from a human donor with glioblastoma. Specimen: blood, collected after dendritic cell vaccination. The V and J genes are TRBV7-8 and TRBJ2-3, with 8 bases fitting TRBD1. The CDR3 here is CASSLRDRQPTDTQYF. In DNA, the CDR3 is TGTGCCAGCAGCCTCCGGGACAGGCAACCCACAGATACGCAGTATTTT.